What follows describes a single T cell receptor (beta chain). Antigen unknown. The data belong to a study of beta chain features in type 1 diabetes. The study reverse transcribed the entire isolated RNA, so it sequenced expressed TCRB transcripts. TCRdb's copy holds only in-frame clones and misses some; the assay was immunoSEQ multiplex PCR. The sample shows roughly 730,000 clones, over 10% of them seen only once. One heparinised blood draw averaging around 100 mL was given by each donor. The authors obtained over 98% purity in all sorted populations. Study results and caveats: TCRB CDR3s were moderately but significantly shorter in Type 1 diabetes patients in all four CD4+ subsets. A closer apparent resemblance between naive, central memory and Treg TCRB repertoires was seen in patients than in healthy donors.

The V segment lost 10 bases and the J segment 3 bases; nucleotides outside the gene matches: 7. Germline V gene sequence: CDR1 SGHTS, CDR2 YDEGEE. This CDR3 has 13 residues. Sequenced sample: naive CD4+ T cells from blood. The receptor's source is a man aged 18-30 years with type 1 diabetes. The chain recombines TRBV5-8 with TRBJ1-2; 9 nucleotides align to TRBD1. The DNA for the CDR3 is TGTGCCGGCATCACAGGGGGCGACTATGGCTACACCTTC. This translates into CAGITGGDYGYTF.